The T cell receptor (beta chain) under discussion was sequenced for a study of blood T cell repertoires in COVID-19. Overall study context: Sources were T cells, B-cell-depleted T cells, or PBMCs; the material itself was cDNA or gDNA.

The CDR3 runs 15 residues. CDR1 is MNHNS and CDR2 is SASEGT in the germline V gene. V dropped 3 bases and J dropped 3; count of bases not matched to a gene: 6. Participants were aged roughly 18 to 90 years, lived in about 26 US areas, and enrolled virtually. A case of COVID-19 had been met by exposed participants within 2 weeks before study entry. Assay: immunoSEQ multiplex PCR; the TCRdb copy retains only in-frame clones and omits some. The sample lists roughly 320,000 clones, 90% occurring once. The sample comprised PBMCs or T cells enriched from blood (not recorded which). This receptor was taken from a woman under 40 who had been exposed to COVID-19. J is TRBJ2-5 and V is TRBV6-1; 8 bases match TRBD2. CDR3 region: CASSDPQRGKETQYF. For the CDR3, the DNA is TGTGCCAGCAGTGACCCCCAGCGGGGGAAAGAGACCCAGTACTTC.